Detailed here is one TCR beta chain. Naive CD8 cells lacked CD45RO, underwent positive selection for CCR7 and left out terminally differentiated effector memory CD45RA+ cells. Caucasian adults living in Nashville, Tennessee, provided all samples. Some clones are missing from TCRdb's copy, which holds only in-frame ones; the method was immunoSEQ multiplex PCR. The table records under 1 million clones, about 92% of them present only once. The data belong to a study of shared clonotypes between healthy human individuals. Study-wide background: Per donor, three plates held CD4 naive cells, three held CD4 memory, two held CD8 naive and one held CD8 memory.

The TCR comes from a young man in good health. The specimen sequenced was naive CD8+ T cells sorted from blood.

The CDR3 sequence is CASSFPTGTSGRVDEQYF. CDR3 DNA: TGTGCCAGCAGCTTTCCGACCGGGACTAGCGGGAGAGTCGACGAGCAGTACTTC. This chain uses TRBV11-2 with TRBJ2-7; 14 bases are shared with TRBD2. This CDR3 spans 18 amino acids. Germline V gene sequence: CDR1 SGHAT, CDR2 FQNNGV. The J segment lost 5 bases and the V segment lost 3 bases, leaving 12 bases of the junction unmatched.